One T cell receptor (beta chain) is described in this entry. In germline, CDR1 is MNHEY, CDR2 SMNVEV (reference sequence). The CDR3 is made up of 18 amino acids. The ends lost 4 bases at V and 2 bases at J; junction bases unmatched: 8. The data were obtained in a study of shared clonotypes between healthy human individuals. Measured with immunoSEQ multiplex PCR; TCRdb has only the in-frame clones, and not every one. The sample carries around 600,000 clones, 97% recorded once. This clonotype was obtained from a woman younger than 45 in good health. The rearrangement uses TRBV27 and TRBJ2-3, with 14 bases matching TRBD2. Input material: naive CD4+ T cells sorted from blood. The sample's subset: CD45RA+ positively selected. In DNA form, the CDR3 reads TGTGCCAGCAGTTCCGGGACTAGCGGGAGTAGGGCCACAGATACGCAGTATTTT. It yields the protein CASSSGTSGSRATDTQYF.